Listed below are T cell receptor beta chains from one sample, sequenced in a study of identical twins' blood T cells. TCRdb redid the calling of the 5' RACE reads with MiXCR, one entry per CDR3 protein. The sample carries 400,000 or so distinct CDR3 sequences, 25% to 35% recorded once. The sequenced sample was PBMCs. These receptors were taken from a woman between 18 and 55 years old in good health. Both conserved end residues are part of each CDR3. D genes are given only for firm matches. Only part of the rows carry a size: once, few, many, or a class if the clone is expanded.

J,V,D,size,CDR3,DNA
TRBJ1-1,TRBV6-5,-,-,CASSYRGLEAFF,TGTGCCAGCAGTTACCGAGGTCTTGAAGCTTTCTTT
TRBJ2-2,TRBV29-1,TRBD2,-,CSVRLSGTTSGELFF,TGCAGCGTGAGATTATCCGGGACTACTTCCGGGGAGCTGTTTTTT
TRBJ1-2,TRBV9,-,-,CASSVLTGHGYTF,TGTGCCAGCAGCGTTCTTACAGGGCATGGCTACACCTTC
TRBJ2-3,TRBV10-3,TRBD2,few,CAISGGTSGGAEDTQYF,TGTGCCATCAGTGGTGGGACTAGCGGGGGGGCCGAAGATACGCAGTATTTT
TRBJ1-2,TRBV14,-,-,CANSRDFYGYTF,TGTGCCAACAGCCGGGATTTCTATGGCTACACCTTC
TRBJ1-5,TRBV10-1,-,many,CASSDWVSF,TGCGCCAGCAGTGATTGGGTCTCTTTT
TRBJ2-1,TRBV2,-,-,CASRRGGGSYNEKFF,TGTGCCAGCAGAAGAGGGGGTGGATCCTACAATGAGAAGTTCTTC
TRBJ1-1,TRBV20-1,-,once,CSATPVTDTEAFF,TGCAGTGCGACCCCGGTGACGGACACTGAAGCTTTCTTT
TRBJ1-5,TRBV5-1,-,-,CASSLDPFNQPQHF,TGCGCCAGCAGCTTGGACCCCTTTAATCAGCCCCAGCATTTT
TRBJ2-2,TRBV19,-,-,CARQSQGNTGELFF,TGTGCCAGGCAATCGCAGGGGAACACCGGGGAGCTGTTTTTT
TRBJ2-1,TRBV10-3,-,few,CAISGGTEEQFF,TGTGCCATCAGTGGCGGGACAGAAGAGCAGTTCTTC
TRBJ2-3,TRBV30,-,-,CAWWGNTDTQDF,TGTGCCTGGTGGGGTAACACAGATACGCAGGATTTT
TRBJ1-2,TRBV20-1,-,-,CSAEGAGINYGYTF,TGCAGTGCTGAAGGGGCAGGGATTAACTATGGCTACACCTTC
TRBJ2-7,TRBV7-9,-,few,CASSHTYEQYF,TGTGCCAGCAGCCACACCTACGAGCAGTACTTC
TRBJ1-1,TRBV20-1,-,-,CSARQWTEAFF,TGCAGTGCTCGGCAGTGGACTGAAGCTTTCTTT
TRBJ2-2,TRBV20-1,-,few,CSGAGQTSRGELFF,TGCAGTGGGGCGGGACAGACTTCTCGCGGGGAGCTGTTTTTT
TRBJ1-2,TRBV6-2/TRBV6-3,TRBD1,few,CASSYLGTGASPKLGGYTF,TGTGCCAGCAGTTACCTCGGGACAGGGGCGTCACCAAAGCTTGGAGGCTACACCTTC
TRBJ2-1,TRBV7-6,-,once,CASSSALGAYNEQFF,TGTGCCAGCAGCTCAGCCCTTGGGGCCTACAATGAGCAGTTCTTC
TRBJ2-2,TRBV4-1,-,many,CASSQDEQGGTGELFF,TGCGCCAGCAGCCAAGATGAACAGGGTGGGACCGGGGAGCTGTTTTTT
TRBJ2-3,TRBV29-1,-,-,CSVGRQYTDTQYF,TGCAGCGTTGGTCGACAGTACACAGATACGCAGTATTTT
TRBJ2-1,TRBV20-1,-,-,CSPGTRSNEQFF,TGCAGTCCCGGGACGCGGTCCAATGAGCAGTTCTTC
TRBJ2-1,TRBV13,TRBD1,few,CASSFSDRGYNEQFF,TGTGCCAGCAGCTTTTCGGACAGGGGCTACAATGAGCAGTTCTTC
TRBJ2-7,TRBV5-1,-,few,CASSFDPGYYEQYF,TGCGCCAGCAGCTTTGATCCGGGGTACTACGAGCAGTACTTC
TRBJ1-4,TRBV4-3,-,-,CASSPGTWNEKLFF,TGCGCCAGCAGTCCCGGGACATGGAATGAAAAACTGTTTTTT
TRBJ1-1,TRBV5-1,-,-,CASSLSTALNTEAFF,TGCGCCAGCAGCTTGTCTACCGCTCTGAACACTGAAGCTTTCTTT
TRBJ1-1,TRBV12-5,-,-,CASGADGRLGAFF,TGTGCTAGTGGGGCCGACGGCCGCCTTGGGGCTTTCTTT
TRBJ1-1,TRBV20-1,-,few,CSAPWGDTEAFF,TGCAGTGCCCCCTGGGGGGACACTGAAGCTTTCTTT
TRBJ1-1,TRBV29-1,TRBD1,many,CSASRDRGTEAFF,TGCAGCGCCAGCCGGGACAGGGGCACTGAAGCTTTCTTT
TRBJ2-1,TRBV27,-,-,CASGITSYNEQFF,TGTGCCAGCGGCATAACATCCTACAATGAGCAGTTCTTC
TRBJ1-1,TRBV20-1,-,-,CSASEENTEAFF,TGCAGTGCTAGTGAGGAGAACACTGAAGCTTTCTTT
TRBJ2-3,TRBV10-2,-,few,CASSRTERSDTQYF,TGCGCCAGCTCCAGGACGGAACGGTCAGATACGCAGTATTTT
TRBJ1-1,TRBV5-1,-,-,CAITQGPEAFF,TGCGCCATCACTCAGGGGCCCGAAGCTTTCTTT
TRBJ1-1,TRBV12-3/TRBV12-4,TRBD1,-,CASRATGSLGQGEAFF,TGTGCCAGCAGGGCTACAGGGAGCTTGGGACAGGGTGAAGCTTTCTTT
TRBJ2-1,TRBV6-2/TRBV6-3,-,few,CASTKQRTEQFF,TGTGCCAGCACTAAACAGAGAACTGAGCAGTTCTTC
TRBJ1-1,TRBV20-1,TRBD1,-,CSAPTGGSAEAFF,TGCAGTGCCCCTACAGGGGGGTCCGCTGAAGCTTTCTTT
TRBJ1-1,TRBV7-9,-,-,CASSLAGVIEAFF,TGTGCCAGCAGCCTGGCCGGCGTCATTGAAGCTTTCTTT
TRBJ1-1,TRBV9,-,-,CASSGGGRGTEAFF,TGTGCCAGCAGCGGTGGGGGCAGGGGTACTGAAGCTTTCTTT
TRBJ2-2,TRBV6-2/TRBV6-3,-,-,CASSYSGQNTGELFF,TGTGCCAGCAGTTACTCGGGTCAGAACACCGGGGAGCTGTTTTTT
TRBJ2-5,TRBV9,-,-,CASSVVTTTNGTQYF,TGTGCCAGCAGCGTAGTGACTACCACGAACGGGACCCAGTACTTC
TRBJ2-1,TRBV25-1,-,many,CASSAALMPEQFF,TGTGCCAGCAGTGCTGCCTTAATGCCTGAGCAGTTCTTC
TRBJ1-1,TRBV12-5,-,few,CASAANTEAFF,TGTGCTAGTGCGGCGAACACTGAAGCTTTCTTT
TRBJ2-3,TRBV10-3,TRBD2,-,CAISVGLEITDTQYF,TGTGCCATCAGTGTGGGACTAGAGATCACAGATACGCAGTATTTT
TRBJ1-1,TRBV27,TRBD1,-,CASRRGDSTLNTEAFF,TGTGCCAGCAGGCGGGGGGACAGTACTCTGAACACTGAAGCTTTCTTT
TRBJ1-1,TRBV20-1,-,-,CSASPFSAMNTESFF,TGCAGTGCTAGCCCGTTTTCGGCGATGAACACTGAATCTTTCTTT
TRBJ1-1,TRBV12-3/TRBV12-4,-,few,CASSLAATMNTEAFF,TGTGCCAGCAGTTTAGCAGCAACTATGAACACTGAAGCTTTCTTT
TRBJ1-1,TRBV7-9,-,-,CASSSGDKSTVAFF,TGTGCCAGCAGTTCTGGGGACAAGAGCACTGTAGCTTTCTTT
TRBJ2-2,TRBV6-2/TRBV6-3,TRBD1,-,CASSLRTPGTGSTGELFF,TGTGCCAGCAGTCTCCGTACCCCCGGGACAGGGTCCACCGGGGAGCTGTTTTTT
TRBJ1-2,TRBV29-1,TRBD1,-,CSVRTGMVVHGYTF,TGCAGCGTACGGACAGGGATGGTTGTGCATGGCTACACCTTC
TRBJ1-2,TRBV5-1,-,-,CASSLGGQPVYGYTF,TGCGCCAGCAGCTTGGGTGGACAGCCTGTCTATGGCTACACCTTC
TRBJ2-7,TRBV20-1,TRBD2,few,CSARERGSLAGEEQYF,TGCAGTGCTAGAGAAAGAGGTTCCCTGGCGGGGGAAGAGCAGTACTTC
TRBJ1-1,TRBV29-1,TRBD1,many,CSVRGQGWTNTEAFF,TGCAGCGTCCGGGGACAGGGGTGGACAAACACTGAAGCTTTCTTT
TRBJ2-3,TRBV20-1,TRBD2,many,CSATASGSADTQYF,TGCAGTGCTACCGCTAGCGGGAGCGCAGATACGCAGTATTTT
TRBJ1-2,TRBV7-9,-,-,CASSLDIGQNYGYTF,TGTGCCAGCAGCTTAGACATCGGACAGAACTATGGCTACACCTTC
TRBJ2-2,TRBV20-1,-,-,CSVAAISGELFF,TGCAGTGTAGCCGCAATCTCCGGGGAGCTGTTTTTT
TRBJ1-1,TRBV29-1,-,many,CSLTRNTEAFF,TGCAGTTTAACAAGGAACACTGAAGCTTTCTTT
TRBJ2-1,TRBV6-2/TRBV6-3,-,many,CASSYSISGGGHNEQFF,TGTGCCAGCAGTTACTCGATTAGCGGTGGTGGGCACAATGAGCAGTTCTTC
TRBJ2-3,TRBV20-1,TRBD2,-,CSAPPLAGEGTQYF,TGCAGTGCTCCCCCCCTAGCGGGAGAAGGCACGCAGTATTTT
TRBJ1-4,TRBV20-1,-,-,CSARDGGGGNEKLFF,TGCAGTGCTAGAGATGGCGGGGGAGGGAATGAAAAACTGTTTTTT
TRBJ2-5,TRBV4-2,-,few,CASSQTPETGFRETQYF,TGTGCCAGCAGCCAAACACCCGAAACAGGGTTTAGGGAGACCCAGTACTTC